This T cell receptor (beta chain) was profiled in a study of cytomegalovirus exposure and HLA in healthy donors. The study ran its PCR with 60 Vbeta and 13 Jbeta primers. Study processing details: Counted up in a later analysis, unique TCR beta chains came to some 82 million, with some 11 million shared. Data came from immunoSEQ multiplex PCR; TCRdb stores just in-frame clones and leaves some out. For V, J and clone size, that table is used; D and trimming come from the DNA. This sample has some 150,000 clones, with about three quarters found just once. The receptor comes from a female donor in good health and CMV-seropositive. The sample was PBMCs.

CDR3 loop: CASGLLQGADGYTF. The CDR3 DNA reads TGTGCTAGTGGTTTACTACAGGGGGCGGATGGCTACACCTTC. The chain combines TRBV12-5 with TRBJ1-2; 9 nucleotides match TRBD1. V lost 3 bases, J lost 6 bases, and 5 bases stayed unmatched. Germline loops: CDR1 LGHNT, CDR2 FRNRAP. The length of the CDR3 is 14 residues.